This T cell receptor beta chain was observed in a study of cytomegalovirus exposure and HLA in healthy donors. Primers: 60 Vbeta forward and 13 Jbeta reverse. This table comes from immunoSEQ multiplex PCR, and its TCRdb copy is limited to in-frame clones, with some not included. The repertoire holds some 90,000 clones, approximately 80% seen once, with 4% to 5.5% in the top ten. General study findings and limits: It was confirmed in vitro that a few of the CMV-associated chains were specific for CMV antigens. TCR beta V- and J-gene trimming, according to a later analysis, was linked to a missense DCLRE1C variant.

V dropped 6 bases and J dropped 2; count of bases not matched to a gene: 6. The CDR3 is 15 amino acids. Germline-derived CDR1 and CDR2 are SNHLY and FYNNEI. About this clone itself: Its antigen is unidentified.

The receptor was derived from a man aged 25 to 40 in good health and CMV-seropositive. J is TRBJ1-2 and V is TRBV2, with 10 bases fitting TRBD1. The sample comprised PBMCs. The CDR3 sequence: CASRDRGTANYGYTF. DNA for the CDR3: TGTGCCAGCAGGGACAGGGGGACAGCGAACTATGGCTACACCTTC.